The sequence of this T cell receptor (beta chain) was determined in a study of blood T cell repertoires in COVID-19. Overall study: T cells, B-cell-depleted T cells, or PBMCs supplied cDNA or gDNA.

Germline V lookup: CDR1 SEHNR, CDR2 FQNEAQ (reference sequence). There are 12 residues in the CDR3. V lost 4 bases and J 6 bases, leaving 7 bases between the germline ends. Clones were read by immunoSEQ multiplex PCR, and TCRdb kept only the in-frame ones, dropping some. The sample carries about 69,000 clones, around 87% recorded once. Patients of the Seattle cohort, enrolled during active infection, were followed longitudinally. The material sequenced was peripheral blood. The clonotype originates from a middle-aged man with COVID-19, enrolled during active disease. This sequence joins TRBV7-9 and TRBJ1-3; D not resolved. The CDR3 DNA is TGTGCCAGCAGCTCATACATAAACACCATATATTTT. Translation gives CASSSYINTIYF.